The clone carrying this TCR beta chain showed up just once. This CDR3 is built from 15 residues. The junction had 6 bases not matched to a gene; V was cut back by 4 bases and J by 2 bases. Germline CDR1 and CDR2: SGHNT and YYREEE (reference sequence). In the original workflow: Cell counts per sample came from amplifying reference gene primers. The assay was immunoSEQ multiplex PCR, and TCRdb's table has in-frame clones only and misses some. V and J calls and clone size are given by that table; D and trimming were obtained from the DNA. Seen here are fewer than 110,000 clones, 87% observed once, and the top ten hold 2.5% to 3.5%. This entry belongs to a study of blood T cell repertoires in COVID-19. Background on the study: Whether acute or convalescent, the COVID-19 samples came from the United States, Italy and Spain. Sources were T cells, B-cell-depleted T cells, or PBMCs; the material itself was cDNA or gDNA.

The receptor was derived from a man aged 50 to 60 in a cohort sampled during active COVID-19. Sample: peripheral blood. The chain is built from TRBV5-4 and TRBJ2-1; 7 nucleotides match TRBD1. The CDR3 DNA reads TGTGCCAGCAGCAAGGGGACAGAAACCTACAATGAGCAGTTCTTC. Its translation: CASSKGTETYNEQFF.